This is a list of T cell receptor beta chains from one sample in a study of cytomegalovirus exposure and HLA in healthy donors. Sequencing used immunoSEQ multiplex PCR; TCRdb keeps in-frame clones, though not all of them. The table records 200,000 to 250,000 clones, 77% of them present only once. Sequenced: PBMCs. These receptors all stem from an older woman in good health and CMV-seropositive. Each CDR3 is given with its conserved first and last residue. A D gene is named only where the DNA matches it firmly. Clone size is shown for a subset of rows, as once, few, many or a class of expanded clone.

d_gene: TRBD2
v_gene: TRBV7-2
len: 16
abundance: NA
j_gene: TRBJ2-7
CDR3aa: CASSSRRGGAIYEQYF
CDR3nt: TGTGCCAGCAGCTCCCGCCGCGGGGGGGCCATCTACGAGCAGTACTTC

d_gene: NA
v_gene: TRBV29-1
len: 12
abundance: NA
j_gene: TRBJ2-5
CDR3aa: CSVETGRETQYF
CDR3nt: TGCAGCGTTGAAACAGGGCGGGAGACCCAGTACTTC

d_gene: TRBD1
v_gene: TRBV4-3
len: 18
abundance: once
j_gene: TRBJ2-4
CDR3aa: CASSQSADRRIAKNIQYF
CDR3nt: TGCGCCAGCAGCCAATCCGCGGACAGGCGGATAGCCAAAAACATTCAGTACTTC

d_gene: NA
v_gene: TRBV14
len: 13
abundance: once
j_gene: TRBJ1-5
CDR3aa: CASSLQRDQPQHF
CDR3nt: TGTGCCAGCAGCCTACAGAGGGATCAACCCCAGCATTTT

d_gene: TRBD1
v_gene: TRBV13
len: 14
abundance: NA
j_gene: TRBJ1-6
CDR3aa: CASRLGQGNSPLHF
CDR3nt: TGTGCCAGCCGCCTCGGACAGGGCAATTCACCCCTCCACTTT

d_gene: NA
v_gene: TRBV7-2
len: 13
abundance: NA
j_gene: TRBJ1-1
CDR3aa: CASSRQLNTEAFF
CDR3nt: TGTGCCAGCAGCAGACAGCTTAACACTGAAGCTTTCTTT

d_gene: TRBD1
v_gene: TRBV29-1
len: 12
abundance: NA
j_gene: TRBJ2-5
CDR3aa: CSALDRGETQYF
CDR3nt: TGCAGCGCATTGGACAGGGGAGAGACCCAGTACTTC

d_gene: NA
v_gene: TRBV18
len: 14
abundance: NA
j_gene: TRBJ2-5
CDR3aa: CASSPRVGRETQYF
CDR3nt: TGTGCCAGCTCCCCGCGGGTGGGAAGAGAGACCCAGTACTTC

d_gene: NA
v_gene: TRBV6-1
len: 15
abundance: NA
j_gene: TRBJ2-5
CDR3aa: CASSEARDIGETQYF
CDR3nt: TGTGCCAGCAGTGAAGCGCGAGACATTGGGGAGACCCAGTACTTC

d_gene: NA
v_gene: TRBV7-9
len: 13
abundance: NA
j_gene: TRBJ1-5
CDR3aa: CASSATSDQPQHF
CDR3nt: TGTGCCAGCAGCGCGACATCCGATCAGCCCCAGCATTTT

d_gene: NA
v_gene: TRBV5-1
len: 13
abundance: NA
j_gene: TRBJ1-1
CDR3aa: CASSREMNTEAFF
CDR3nt: TGCGCCAGCAGTCGGGAAATGAACACTGAAGCTTTCTTT

d_gene: NA
v_gene: TRBV11-1
len: 12
abundance: NA
j_gene: TRBJ2-6
CDR3aa: CASSPGLGVLTF
CDR3nt: TGTGCCAGCAGCCCAGGCCTCGGCGTCCTGACTTTC

d_gene: NA
v_gene: TRBV4-1
len: 14
abundance: NA
j_gene: TRBJ1-1
CDR3aa: CASSQEPVNTEAFF
CDR3nt: TGCGCCAGCAGCCAAGAACCGGTGAACACTGAAGCTTTCTTT

d_gene: NA
v_gene: TRBV19
len: 12
abundance: NA
j_gene: TRBJ1-1
CDR3aa: CASNRRTDEAFF
CDR3nt: TGTGCCAGTAACCGGAGGACAGACGAAGCTTTCTTT

d_gene: NA
v_gene: TRBV30
len: 13
abundance: NA
j_gene: TRBJ2-2
CDR3aa: CAWSVLGPGELFF
CDR3nt: TGTGCCTGGAGTGTGCTGGGGCCCGGGGAGCTGTTTTTT

d_gene: NA
v_gene: TRBV19
len: 14
abundance: NA
j_gene: TRBJ1-2
CDR3aa: CASSPAAGIYGYTF
CDR3nt: TGTGCCAGTAGTCCCGCCGCAGGGATCTATGGCTACACCTTC

d_gene: TRBD1
v_gene: TRBV25-1
len: 15
abundance: NA
j_gene: TRBJ2-7
CDR3aa: CASSSMTGPSYEQYF
CDR3nt: TGTGCCAGCAGTTCAATGACAGGGCCCTCCTACGAGCAGTACTTC

d_gene: TRBD2
v_gene: TRBV5-1
len: 21
abundance: NA
j_gene: TRBJ2-1
CDR3aa: CASSWPRSGRNQGSSYNEQFF
CDR3nt: TGCGCCAGCAGCTGGCCGAGGAGCGGGAGAAATCAGGGTAGCTCCTACAATGAGCAGTTCTTC